Presented here are 17 T cell receptor beta chains from one specimen sequenced in a study of blood T cell repertoires in COVID-19. Using immunoSEQ multiplex PCR, the repertoire was profiled, and TCRdb retains in-frame clones only, with some absent. Of 25,000 to 30,000 clones listed, roughly 90% are singletons. Sequencing was carried out using peripheral blood. The receptors originated from a human donor in a cohort sampled during active COVID-19.

This sequence joins TRBV5-1 and TRBJ2-1, with 14 bases fitting TRBD2. V was clipped by 0 bases and J by 6 bases; unmatched bases: 5. The CDR3 runs 17 residues. Looked up from germline, CDR1 is SGHRS and CDR2 is YFSETQ. The CDR3 reads CASSLGFGTSGGNEQFF. The CDR3 DNA is TGCGCCAGCAGCTTGGGGTTTGGGACTAGCGGGGGCAATGAGCAGTTCTTC.

V usage is TRBV6-2 or TRBV6-3 and J usage is TRBJ1-6; no clear D gene. V dropped 2 bases and J dropped 8 bases, with 7 bases sitting between them. The germline CDR1 and CDR2 sequences are MNHEY and SVGEGT. The CDR3 contains 13 residues. The CDR3 nucleotides are TGTGCCAGCAGTTACGCGGATTATTCACCCCTCCACTTT. Translation: CASSYADYSPLHF.

This clone was counted a single time. The genes are TRBV24-1 and TRBJ2-3; possible D gene TRBD2, 5 bases. Trimming removed 5 bases from V and 7 bases from J, with 9 bases in between. This CDR3 comprises 12 residues. CDR1 is KGHDR, CDR2 SFDVKD, per germline. As DNA, the CDR3 is TGTGCCACCAGTGCTGGGAGTCATACGCAGTATTTT. Translation: CATSAGSHTQYF.

The chain joins TRBV19 to TRBJ2-5; 12 nucleotides line up with TRBD2. V shed 6 bases, J shed 0 bases, and the junction held 2 bases outside the gene matches. This CDR3 has 15 amino acids. Germline CDR1 LNHDA, CDR2 SQIVND (reference sequence). Written as DNA, the CDR3 is TGTGCCAGTAGCCGACTAGCGGGGGACCAAGAGACCCAGTACTTC. It specifies CASSRLAGDQETQYF.

This rearrangement joins TRBV21-1 to TRBJ2-6; the table's D call, TRBD2, was not checked against the DNA. TRBV21-1 is noted as a pseudogene. The CDR3 contains 19 residues. The CDR3 protein is CASSKVGRAPCSGANVLTF. The DNA for the CDR3 is TGTGCCAGCAGCAAAGTTGGGCGGGCACCTTGCTCTGGGGCCAACGTCCTGACTTTC.

This chain's CDR3 is CASSRGQDTGELFF. CDR3 DNA sequence: TGTGCCAGCAGCAGGGGGCAGGACACCGGGGAGCTGTTTTTT. The chain joins TRBV9 to TRBJ2-2, with 7 bases that match TRBD1. Trimming at V came to 4 bases and at J to 3 bases, leaving 3 bases not matched to a gene. CDR1 is SGDLS, CDR2 YYNGEE, per germline. The CDR3 sequence is 14 residues long.

The genes are TRBV11-2 and TRBJ1-1; D gene unclear. Trimming stripped 0 bases from V and 5 bases from J, with 10 bases between. The CDR3 has 14 amino acids. Germline CDR1 SGHAT, CDR2 FQNNGV. CDR3 sequence (DNA): TGTGCCAGCAGCTTAGAGGGCACGGTAACTGAAGCTTTCTTT. This codes for CASSLEGTVTEAFF. Full variable domain (rest looked up from reference TRBV11-2 and TRBJ1-1): EAGVAQSPRYKIIEKRQSVAFWCNPISGHATLYWYQQILGQGPKLLIQFQNNGVVDDSQLPKDRFSAERLKGVDSTLKIQPAKLEDSAVYLCASSLEGTVTEAFFGQGTRLTVV.

The V gene is TRBV29-1, the J gene TRBJ1-3; D is undetermined. The CDR3 is made up of 14 amino acids. The V end was cut by 5 bases, the J end by 4 bases, with 15 bases between. Germline values: CDR1 SQVTM, CDR2 ANQGSEA. This CDR3 reads CSVTRPGFGNTIYF. CDR3 coding DNA: TGCAGCGTTACACGGCCGGGTTTCGGAAACACCATATATTTT.

The chain couples TRBV6-4 to TRBJ1-2; weak D call: TRBD1 (5 bases). The germline gives CDR1 MRHNA, CDR2 SNTAGT. The CDR3 spans 13 residues. V shed 8 bases and J shed 0 bases, with 10 bases lying between them. CDR3 amino acids: CASSGGANYGYTF. CDR3 bases: TGTGCCAGCTCAGGAGGGGCTAACTATGGCTACACCTTC.

This rearrangement joins TRBV7-2 to TRBJ2-5; a weak D match, TRBD2 (7 bases). The germline CDR1 and CDR2 sequences are SGHTA and FQGNSA. V was shortened by 2 bases and J by 7 bases, with 11 bases between the two germline ends. The CDR3 spans 13 residues. CDR3 sequence reads: CASSLSRGGTQYF. The CDR3 region has the DNA TGTGCCAGCAGCTTAAGTAGGGGGGGGACCCAGTACTTC. The entire variable domain, with the rest obtained from reference TRBV7-2 and TRBJ2-5, is as follows: GAGVSQSPSNKVTEKGKDVELRCDPISGHTALYWYRQSLGQGLEFLIYFQGNSAPDKSGLPSDRFSAERTGGSVSTLTIQRTQQEDSAVYLCASSLSRGGTQYFGPGTRLLVL.

This clone appeared once. This chain links TRBV6-5 with TRBJ1-2; 8 bases fit TRBD1. The CDR3 has 14 residues. The germline CDR1 and CDR2 sequences are MNHEY and SVGAGI. V was pared by 6 bases and J by 6 bases, with 9 bases of the junction left unmatched. The CDR3 reads CASSPRTGSDGYTF. CDR3 in DNA: TGTGCCAGCAGCCCCAGGACAGGGTCGGATGGCTACACCTTC.

This CDR3 reads CASSPRGPTDGYTF. The CDR3 DNA is TGTGCCAGCTCACCAAGAGGGCCCACGGATGGCTACACCTTC. The chain couples TRBV18 to TRBJ1-2; D call uncertain. CDR3 length: 14 residues. The V end was cut by 2 bases, the J end by 6 bases, with 13 bases between. Germline V CDR1 and CDR2: KGHSH, LQKENI.

This clone occurred a few times. The chain couples TRBV3-1 (or the pseudogene TRBV3-2) to TRBJ1-2, with D maybe TRBD1 (6 bases). The CDR3 length is 18 residues. V was shortened by 1 base and J by 4 bases, with 22 bases between the two germline ends. Germline loops: CDR1 LGHDT, CDR2 YNNKEL (reference sequence). CDR3 nucleotide sequence: TGTGCCAGCAGCCAAGGCCCCCCGATTAACAGGGTCGGCTATGGCTACACCTTC. Its translation: CASSQGPPINRVGYGYTF.

The chain carries TRBV19 and TRBJ2-7, with no clear D. The CDR3 extends over 14 amino acids. Germline CDR1 and CDR2: LNHDA and SQIVND (reference sequence). Trimming removed 4 bases from V and 4 bases from J, with 14 bases in between. DNA of the CDR3: TGTGCCAGTAGTAGTAGAAGATCTGGTTACGAGCAGTACTTC. Translated, it gives CASSSRRSGYEQYF.

This clone is a singleton in its sample. This chain connects TRBV3-1 (or the pseudogene TRBV3-2) to TRBJ1-2; no reliable D call. Trimming shortened V by 4 bases and J by 1 base, and 13 bases separated the two germline ends. The CDR3 length is 15 residues. In germline, CDR1 is LGHDT, CDR2 YNNKEL (reference sequence). CDR3 DNA sequence: TGTGCCAGCAGCCCAACCCGGAACAGTAACTATGGCTACACCTTC. As protein: CASSPTRNSNYGYTF.

The genes are TRBV19 and TRBJ1-4; TRBD1 might be the D (6 bases). Germline assignment: CDR1 LNHDA and CDR2 SQIVND (reference sequence). V was shortened by 4 bases and J by 6 bases, with 21 bases between the two germline ends. The CDR3 runs 17 residues. The CDR3 nucleotides are TGTGCCAGTAGTAAAACCTCAGGGACAACAGCATATGAAAAACTGTTTTTT. It translates to CASSKTSGTTAYEKLFF. Drawing the rest from reference TRBV19 and TRBJ1-4, the complete variable domain is DGGITQSPKYLFRKEGQNVTLSCEQNLNHDAMYWYRQDPGQGLRLIYYSQIVNDFQKGDIAEGYSVSREKKESFPLTVTSAQKNPTAFYLCASSKTSGTTAYEKLFFGSGTQLSVL.

The genes are TRBV6-6 and TRBJ2-5; TRBD2 might be the D (5 bases). The CDR3 totals 16 residues. CDR1 is MNHNY, CDR2 SVGAGI, per germline (reference sequence). V lost 2 bases and J 4 bases, leaving 17 bases between the germline ends. CDR3 region: CASSYGALPAGETQYF. The CDR3 DNA is TGTGCCAGCAGTTACGGAGCGCTCCCGGCGGGAGAGACCCAGTACTTC.